The 27 T cell receptor beta chains given below trace back to one sample, sequenced in a study of blood T cell repertoires in COVID-19. The assay was immunoSEQ multiplex PCR, and TCRdb's table has in-frame clones only and misses some. This sample carries under 150,000 clones, 65% to 90% of them seen once, and the ten largest clones take under 13%. Sequenced: peripheral blood. These receptors all stem from a man older than 75 with acute or convalescent COVID-19.

V is TRBV7-2 and J is TRBJ2-1; 11 bases are a match to TRBD2. Germline CDR1 SGHTA, CDR2 FQGNSA. The trim removed 5 bases at V and 7 bases at J, leaving 7 bases unmatched. The CDR3 totals 15 residues. CDR3 amino acids: CASSPIAGGMNEQFF. The CDR3 region has the DNA TGTGCCAGCAGCCCAATAGCGGGAGGGATGAATGAGCAGTTCTTC. The full variable domain, rest sourced from reference TRBV7-2 and TRBJ2-1, is GAGVSQSPSNKVTEKGKDVELRCDPISGHTALYWYRQSLGQGLEFLIYFQGNSAPDKSGLPSDRFSAERTGGSVSTLTIQRTQQEDSAVYLCASSPIAGGMNEQFFGPGTRLTVL.

Here the CDR3 DNA reads TGTGCCACCAGCAGAGATCCAGATTATGGAAACACCATATATTTT. Protein product: CATSRDPDYGNTIYF. The V gene is TRBV15, the J gene TRBJ1-3; no firm D call. Germline CDR1 reads LNHNV; CDR2 reads YYDKDF (reference sequence). The CDR3 sequence is 15 residues long. Trimming took off 0 bases at V and 3 bases at J, with 9 bases between the two ends.

The chain employs TRBV18 and TRBJ1-2, with a weak D call TRBD1 (6 bases). The CDR3 spans 15 residues. Trimming removed 3 bases at V and 3 bases at J, with 14 bases between. The germline gives CDR1 KGHSH, CDR2 LQKENI. In DNA form, the CDR3 reads TGTGCCAGCTCACCTTCTATACAGGGTGACTATGGCTACACCTTC. Protein: CASSPSIQGDYGYTF.

The chain is built from TRBV5-1 and TRBJ2-3; 8 bases line up with TRBD2. Germline-derived CDR1 and CDR2 are SGHRS and YFSETQ. There are 18 residues in the CDR3. V was clipped by 0 bases and J by 0 bases; unmatched bases: 9. The CDR3 here is CASSLAGGGTFSTDTQYF. The CDR3 coding sequence is TGCGCCAGCAGCTTGGCCGGCGGGGGGACGTTTAGCACAGATACGCAGTATTTT.

The gene calls are TRBV11-3 and TRBJ2-5; 7 bases align to TRBD1. The CDR3 runs to 15 residues. Germline loops: CDR1 SGHNT, CDR2 YENEEA. Trimming cost V 1 base and J 5 bases; bases outside gene matches: 7. Here the CDR3 reads CASSLGRTGAETQYF. Written as DNA, the CDR3 is TGTGCCAGCAGCTTAGGAAGGACAGGAGCCGAGACCCAGTACTTC.

The V and J genes are TRBV5-4 and TRBJ2-7; TRBD2 might be the D (6 bases). Looked up from germline, CDR1 is SGHNT and CDR2 is YYREEE (reference sequence). V was cut by 3 bases and J by 2 bases, with 12 bases left in between. The CDR3 loop spans 14 amino acids. The CDR3 loop is CASSSGDGAYEQYF. In DNA form, the CDR3 reads TGTGCCAGCAGCTCGGGGGACGGCGCCTACGAGCAGTACTTC. Full variable domain (remainder filled in from reference TRBV5-4 and TRBJ2-7): ETGVTQSPTHLIKTRGQQVTLRCSSQSGHNTVSWYQQALGQGPQFIFQYYREEENGRGNFPPRFSGLQFPNYSSELNVNALELDDSALYLCASSSGDGAYEQYFGPGTRLTVT.

This clone occurred once. J is TRBJ1-5 and V is TRBV30; perhaps TRBD1 as D (5 bases). The CDR3 has 14 residues. V lost 0 bases and J 4 bases, leaving 10 bases between the germline ends. CDR1 is GTSNPN and CDR2 is SVGIG in the germline V gene (reference sequence). In DNA form, the CDR3 reads TGTGCCTGGAGTGTCTCCGGGGGGAATCAGCCCCAGCATTTT. Translating it yields CAWSVSGGNQPQHF. Variable domain in full (rest from reference TRBV30 and TRBJ1-5): SQTIHQWPATLVQPVGSPLSLECTVEGTSNPNLYWYRQAAGRGLQLLFYSVGIGQISSEVPQNLSASRPQDRQFILSSKKLLLSDSGFYLCAWSVSGGNQPQHFGDGTRLSIL.

This chain connects TRBV18 to TRBJ1-5; 9 bases match TRBD1. The CDR3 has 14 residues. Germline V lookup: CDR1 KGHSH, CDR2 LQKENI. J gave up 7 bases and V 3 bases, and 4 bases lay outside the gene matches. CDR3 protein: CASSPGQGNQPQHF. CDR3 in DNA: TGTGCCAGCTCACCCGGACAGGGGAACCAGCCCCAGCATTTT.

This clone has just a few counts. This chain links TRBV28 with TRBJ1-5, with TRBD1 as a possible D gene (5 bases). V was trimmed by 5 bases and J by 0 bases, leaving 14 bases between them. Germline V gene data show CDR1 as MDHEN and CDR2 as SYDVKM. This CDR3 comprises 16 residues. CDR3 DNA: TGTGCCAGCAGTGACAGTAGTAATTATAGCAATCAGCCCCAGCATTTT. Its protein is CASSDSSNYSNQPQHF.

DNA of the CDR3: TGTGCCAGCACTAAGGGGACTGGGCCCACGGAGCTGTTTTTT. It encodes CASTKGTGPTELFF. The chain links TRBV11-2 to TRBJ2-2, with D maybe TRBD2 (6 bases). The CDR3 totals 14 residues. Looked up from germline, CDR1 is SGHAT and CDR2 is FQNNGV. The V and J ends lost 7 bases and 10 bases respectively, with 19 bases between them.

The chain uses TRBV6-2 or TRBV6-3 and TRBJ1-2; D unresolved. V lost 6 bases, J lost 4 bases, and 15 bases lay in between. This CDR3 contains 14 residues. Germline lookup yields CDR1 MNHEY and CDR2 SVGEGT. Written as DNA, the CDR3 is TGTGCCAGCAGCCCCCACCGGGAGGGCTATGGCTACACCTTC. Protein sequence: CASSPHREGYGYTF.

The V and J genes are TRBV18 and TRBJ2-5, with 10 bases matching TRBD2. Trimming took 3 bases from V and 2 from J; bases not matched to a gene: 6. This CDR3 spans 16 amino acids. From germline, CDR1 is KGHSH and CDR2 LQKENI. The CDR3 spells CASSPPGLALQETQYF. The CDR3 DNA is TGTGCCAGCTCACCCCCGGGACTAGCGTTACAAGAGACCCAGTACTTC. Combining the CDR3 with reference TRBV18 and TRBJ2-5 gives the whole variable domain NAGVMQNPRHLVRRRGQEARLRCSPMKGHSHVYWYRQLPEEGLKFMVYLQKENIIDESGMPKERFSAEFPKEGPSILRIQQVVRGDSAAYFCASSPPGLALQETQYFGPGTRLLVL.

This clone has just one count. The chain is built from TRBV7-2 and TRBJ2-7; 12 bases fit TRBD2. Trimming cost V 1 base and J 10 bases; bases outside gene matches: 8. CDR3 size: 15 residues. From germline, CDR1 is SGHTA and CDR2 FQGNSA. The CDR3 nucleotides read TGTGCCAGCAGCTTAGGAGGGGCTAGCGGGAGGGATCAGTACTTC. Its translation is CASSLGGASGRDQYF.

The V gene is TRBV19, the J gene TRBJ1-6; a weak D match, TRBD1 (6 bases). Looked up from germline, CDR1 is LNHDA and CDR2 is SQIVND (reference sequence). CDR3 length: 14 amino acids. V was clipped by 3 bases and J by 8 bases, with 11 bases between them. CDR3 in amino acids: CASSIQGYDSPLHF. CDR3 DNA: TGTGCCAGTAGTATCCAGGGGTATGATTCACCCCTCCACTTT.

This chain joins TRBV19 and TRBJ1-2; no clear D gene. Germline V lookup: CDR1 LNHDA, CDR2 SQIVND (reference sequence). CDR3 length: 14 amino acids. Trimming removed 1 base from V and 4 bases from J, with 10 bases in between. The CDR3 sequence: CASSIVQASYGYTF. DNA of the CDR3: TGTGCCAGTAGTATAGTTCAGGCAAGCTATGGCTACACCTTC.

This clone was observed a handful of times. The gene calls are TRBV6-4 and TRBJ1-6; 7 bases align to TRBD1. Germline V CDR1 and CDR2: MRHNA, SNTAGT. The V and J ends lost 0 bases and 6 bases, in that order; junction bases with no gene match: 2. The CDR3 has 15 residues. The CDR3 reads CASSDSTGANSPLHF. The DNA of the CDR3 is TGTGCCAGCAGTGACTCTACAGGGGCTAATTCACCCCTCCACTTT.

As for this clone: At the DNA level, this CDR3 is encoded by other sequences in the same sample as well. The chain joins TRBV28 to TRBJ2-3; possibly TRBD2 for D (5 bases). Germline assignment: CDR1 MDHEN and CDR2 SYDVKM. CDR3 length: 14 amino acids. V gave up 3 bases and J gave up 3 bases, with 10 bases separating them. The CDR3 spells CASSFLAGTDTQYF. As DNA, the CDR3 is TGTGCCAGCAGTTTTCTAGCCGGGACAGATACGCAGTATTTT.

Only one count was recorded for this clone. The chain carries TRBV5-1 and TRBJ2-3, with 7 bases that match TRBD1. The CDR3 totals 15 residues. Germline CDR1 reads SGHRS; CDR2 reads YFSETQ. Trimming took 4 bases from V and 6 from J; bases not matched to a gene: 11. The CDR3 sequence is CASSPPRGRGDTQYF. For the CDR3, the DNA is TGCGCCAGCAGCCCGCCTAGGGGGCGCGGTGATACGCAGTATTTT.

The chain links TRBV19 to TRBJ2-7; 11 bases map to TRBD1. The CDR3 has 14 amino acids. In germline, CDR1 is LNHDA, CDR2 SQIVND (reference sequence). V lost 9 bases and J lost 2; bases outside the gene matches: 6. CDR3 region: CASGPGQGAYEQYF. DNA of the CDR3: TGTGCCAGCGGACCGGGACAGGGGGCCTACGAGCAGTACTTC.

This clone was observed once. The chain combines TRBV3-1 (or the pseudogene TRBV3-2) with TRBJ1-5; D possibly corresponds to TRBD1 (6 bases). The CDR3 extends over 15 amino acids. CDR1 and CDR2 (germline): LGHDT, YNNKEL (reference sequence). The V end lost 4 bases, the J end lost 3 bases, and 13 bases lay between the germline ends. CDR3 coding DNA: TGTGCCAGCAGCCTCCGTGGACAGCCCAATCAGCCCCAGCATTTT. Translated: CASSLRGQPNQPQHF.

The CDR3 bases are TGCGCCAGCAGCTTGGTGGGGAGTAGCAATCAGCCCCAGCATTTT. It encodes CASSLVGSSNQPQHF. This chain joins TRBV5-1 and TRBJ1-5; no definite D call. V was trimmed by 0 bases and J by 0 bases, leaving 7 bases between them. The CDR3 spans 15 residues. The V gene's germline CDR1 is SGHRS and CDR2 YFSETQ. Filled out from reference TRBV5-1 and TRBJ1-5, the complete variable domain reads KAGVTQTPRYLIKTRGQQVTLSCSPISGHRSVSWYQQTPGQGLQFLFEYFSETQRNKGNFPGRFSGRQFSNSRSEMNVSTLELGDSALYLCASSLVGSSNQPQHFGDGTRLSIL.

This clone was detected only a few times. The chain joins TRBV6-5 to TRBJ1-2, with D possibly being TRBD1 (6 bases). CDR1 and CDR2 from the germline V gene are MNHEY and SVGAGI. V dropped 2 bases and J dropped 2 bases, with 9 bases sitting between them. The CDR3 totals 14 residues. CDR3 sequence: CASSYRGQNYGYTF. CDR3 nucleotide sequence: TGTGCCAGCAGTTACCGCGGACAGAACTATGGCTACACCTTC.

This sequence joins TRBV5-1 and TRBJ2-7; 11 nucleotides match TRBD2. Germline-derived CDR1 and CDR2 are SGHRS and YFSETQ. The CDR3 is 14 residues long. V dropped 4 bases and J dropped 5; count of bases not matched to a gene: 5. CDR3 coding DNA: TGCGCCAGCAGCCTTAGCGGGAGGGTAGACGAGCAGTACTTC. Translated: CASSLSGRVDEQYF.

The V and J genes are TRBV11-2 and TRBJ1-2; TRBD1 aligns across 8 bases. This CDR3 spans 15 amino acids. CDR1 and CDR2 (germline): SGHAT, FQNNGV. V lost 5 bases and J lost 2; bases outside the gene matches: 7. The CDR3 coding sequence is TGTGCCAGCAGCATCCGTGGACAGGGCAACTATGGCTACACCTTC. It is translated as CASSIRGQGNYGYTF.

The V call is TRBV11-2, the J call TRBJ1-5; D remains ambiguous. V was trimmed by 5 bases and J by 4 bases, leaving 9 bases between them. This CDR3 spans 13 amino acids. Germline V gene data show CDR1 as SGHAT and CDR2 as FQNNGV. The chain's CDR3 is CASSPGGNQPQHF. The CDR3, as DNA: TGTGCCAGCAGCCCAGGAGGTAATCAGCCCCAGCATTTT.

This clone appeared a single time. The chain links TRBV7-2 to TRBJ1-6; perhaps TRBD1 as D (5 bases). From germline, CDR1 is SGHTA and CDR2 FQGNSA. Between the trimmed V and J ends, which lost 1 base and 9 bases, there was a span of 10 bases. The CDR3 loop spans 14 amino acids. The CDR3 DNA sequence: TGTGCCAGCAGCTTAGGGGTGGGGGGTTCACCCCTCCACTTT. Its translation: CASSLGVGGSPLHF.

The chain employs TRBV20-1 and TRBJ2-1; D possibly corresponds to TRBD1 (5 bases). V was shortened by 3 bases and J by 12 bases, with 21 bases between the two germline ends. This CDR3 is 14 amino acids long. The V gene's germline CDR1 is DFQATT and CDR2 SNEGSKA (reference sequence). The CDR3 spells CSASATVLSVGQFF. CDR3 coding DNA: TGCAGTGCTAGTGCGACAGTCCTTTCAGTCGGGCAGTTCTTC.